These 5 T cell receptor beta chains came from one sample sequenced in a study of cytomegalovirus exposure and HLA in healthy donors. 60 Vbeta and 13 Jbeta primers were used in PCR. Clones were sequenced by immunoSEQ multiplex PCR, and TCRdb holds only the in-frame ones, with some missing. Among 99,000 or so clones listed, approximately 84% were seen once. The sample comprised PBMCs. These receptors originate from a male donor in good health and CMV-seronegative.

The chain has TRBV2 and TRBJ1-1, with a weak D call TRBD1 (5 bases). CDR1 and CDR2 from the germline V gene are SNHLY and FYNNEI. V shed 1 base and J shed 5 bases, with 11 bases lying between them. The CDR3 has 14 residues. The DNA for the CDR3 is TGTGCCAGCAGTGAAGGGGTAAGGGGAACTGAAGCTTTCTTT. Amino acid sequence: CASSEGVRGTEAFF.

The CDR3 loop reads CASFGYWGNRGFAHAGYEQYF. The CDR3 DNA sequence: TGTGCCAGCTTTGGTTATTGGGGGAACAGGGGCTTCGCCCATGCGGGGTACGAGCAGTACTTC. This chain links TRBV28 with TRBJ2-7, with D maybe TRBD1 (7 bases). Germline CDR1 reads MDHEN; CDR2 reads SYDVKM. Trimming stripped 8 bases from V and 4 bases from J, with 39 bases between. This CDR3 comprises 21 residues.

V gene TRBV7-2 combines with J gene TRBJ1-3; 9 nucleotides agree with TRBD1. The CDR3 extends over 16 amino acids. Germline-derived CDR1 and CDR2 are SGHTA and FQGNSA. Germline trimming cut 5 bases from V and 8 bases from J; bases unmatched to any gene: 13. The CDR3 bases are TGTGCCAGCAGCGGACGACAGGGGGGAACGGGACACACCATATATTTT. Protein: CASSGRQGGTGHTIYF.

CDR3 nucleotide sequence: TGTGCCAGCAGACGGGGGGGAGTAGGCACAGATACGCAGTATTTT. Translation gives CASRRGGVGTDTQYF. The J gene is TRBJ2-3, the V gene TRBV5-4, with 8 positions matching TRBD2. Germline assignment: CDR1 SGHNT and CDR2 YYREEE (reference sequence). The V and J ends lost 5 bases and 1 base, in that order; junction bases with no gene match: 6. This CDR3 spans 15 amino acids.

V usage is TRBV4-1 and J usage is TRBJ2-3; 9 nucleotides match TRBD1. Germline V gene data show CDR1 as MGHRA and CDR2 as YSYEKL. The CDR3 is 16 residues long. V trimming: 4 bases; J trimming: 3 bases; junction bases outside the gene matches: 8. The CDR3, as DNA: TGCGCCAGCAGCCTCCGACCGGGACAGGGTACAGATACGCAGTATTTT. Translating it yields CASSLRPGQGTDTQYF.